The next 23 T cell receptor beta chains were all read from a single sample in a study of CXCR4 blockade with PD-1 therapy in pancreatic cancer (dated by TCRdb to about 2019). The library was produced with the immunoSEQ multiplex PCR assay. TCRdb retrieved this table from immuneACCESS and kept in-frame rearrangements only. Not all clones are present; in checked studies, unresolved V genes account for under half, and no reason is known for the remainder. This sample holds about 5,000 clones; around 62% were observed only once. The ten largest clones add up to around an eighth of the sample. The sample was tumor tissue. These receptors all come from a human donor with pancreatic ductal adenocarcinoma.

On this clone itself: Germline is not matched at one junction end, which may reflect a read error. This rearrangement joins TRBV6-8 to TRBJ2-1; 8 nucleotides line up with TRBD1. Germline values: CDR1 MNHGY, CDR2 SAAAGT. CDR3 length: 15 residues. DNA for the CDR3: TGTGCCATCAGTGGGGGACAGGAGTCCTACAATGAGCAGTTCTTC. This encodes CAISGGQESYNEQFF.

V and J are TRBV6-8 and TRBJ2-1, with D perhaps TRBD2 (6 bases). Trimming took off 6 bases at V and 3 bases at J, with 15 bases between the two ends. Per the germline V gene, CDR1 is MNHGY and CDR2 is SAAAGT. The CDR3 consists of 15 residues. CDR3 coding DNA: TGTGCCAGCAGCCAGGGACGGGGGATCTACAATGAGCAGTTCTTC. This sequence encodes CASSQGRGIYNEQFF.

V usage is TRBV2 and J usage is TRBJ2-3, with a tentative D call TRBD1 (6 bases). Germline CDR1 is SNHLY and CDR2 is FYNNEI. This CDR3 comprises 13 residues. V was cut by 5 bases and J by 4 bases, with 10 bases left in between. The DNA of the CDR3 is TGTGCCAGCAGTACACAGGGTTCAGATACGCAGTATTTT. Translation gives CASSTQGSDTQYF.

The V and J genes are TRBV30 and TRBJ2-3; D may correspond to TRBD1 or TRBD2 (6 bases each). Trimming shortened V by 0 bases and J by 7 bases, and 14 bases separated the two germline ends. This CDR3 has 14 amino acids. Germline V gene lookup returns CDR1 GTSNPN and CDR2 SVGIG (reference sequence). The CDR3 spells CAWSVPGAGNTQYF. The DNA of the CDR3 is TGTGCCTGGAGTGTACCAGGGGCGGGGAATACGCAGTATTTT.

The chain joins TRBV18 to TRBJ2-3; maybe TRBD2 (6 bases). Trimming left V 8 bases short and J 2 bases short, with 20 bases between. The CDR3 has 16 amino acids. CDR1 and CDR2 (germline): KGHSH, LQKENI. The CDR3 loop reads CASTNLGGGDTDTQYF. Here the CDR3 DNA reads TGTGCCAGCACCAACCTCGGCGGAGGGGACACAGATACGCAGTATTTT.

This chain links TRBV28 with TRBJ1-4; D perhaps matches TRBD1 (5 bases). Germline CDR1 is MDHEN and CDR2 is SYDVKM. V lost 9 bases to trimming and J lost 8 bases, with 13 bases between them. There are 12 residues in the CDR3. CDR3 sequence reads: CASQGGEEKLFF. The CDR3 nucleotides are TGTGCCAGTCAGGGAGGTGAGGAAAAACTGTTTTTT.

The V gene is TRBV19, the J gene TRBJ1-1; a weak D match, TRBD1 (5 bases). The germline V gene has CDR1 LNHDA and CDR2 SQIVND (reference sequence). Trimming removed 6 bases at V and 1 base at J, with 12 bases between. This CDR3 has 14 residues. The CDR3 bases are TGTGCCAGTAGCCGGGACGGCTGGAACACTGAAGCTTTCTTT. Its translation: CASSRDGWNTEAFF.

J is TRBJ2-3 and V is TRBV29-1; no firm D call. V was trimmed by 4 bases and J by 1 base, leaving 12 bases between them. The germline V gene encodes CDR1 SQVTM and CDR2 ANQGSEA. The CDR3 has 14 amino acids. The CDR3 loop is CSVALRQGTDTQYF. The CDR3 region has the DNA TGCAGCGTTGCTCTCAGGCAAGGCACAGATACGCAGTATTTT.

This clone was seen only a few times. Germline and junction disagree at one end, which may indicate a read error. The chain recombines TRBV14 with TRBJ1-1; unclear D gene. CDR1 is SGHDN and CDR2 is FVKESK in the germline V gene. The CDR3 runs 13 residues. The CDR3 spells CASSQESGRRYIF. In DNA, the CDR3 is TGTGCCAGCAGCCAAGAGTCGGGCAGGCGTTACATCTTT.

The rearrangement joins TRBV9 to TRBJ1-2, with D uncertain. The germline V and J ends were trimmed by 3 bases and 4 bases, with 10 bases remaining between them. The germline gives CDR1 SGDLS, CDR2 YYNGEE. The CDR3 sequence is 13 residues long. CDR3 sequence (DNA): TGTGCCAGCAGCGGTGCAGGTCCCTATGGCTACACCTTC. Amino acids: CASSGAGPYGYTF.

This clone turned up a few times. The chain employs TRBV28 and TRBJ2-7; 12 nucleotides match TRBD2. Germline V gene lookup returns CDR1 MDHEN and CDR2 SYDVKM. This CDR3 is 17 amino acids long. V shed 7 bases, J shed 2 bases, and the junction held 12 bases outside the gene matches. The CDR3 DNA sequence: TGTGCCAGCACCAGTGTACTGACTAGCGGGAGCCCCTACGAGCAGTACTTC. Translated: CASTSVLTSGSPYEQYF.

J is TRBJ2-4 and V is TRBV23-1, with D hard to call. TRBV23-1 is placed among ORFs of uncertain function. The CDR3 covers 13 residues. V was pared by 1 base and J by 10 bases, with 11 bases between. This chain's CDR3 is CASSQLKVEIQYF. CDR3 bases: TGCGCCAGCAGTCAATTGAAGGTGGAGATTCAGTACTTC.

The chain is built from TRBV6-8 and TRBJ2-3; 7 nucleotides match TRBD2. This CDR3 is 18 amino acids long. Germline V CDR1 and CDR2: MNHGY, SAAAGT. J was trimmed by 0 bases and V by 6 bases; bases with no gene match: 15. The DNA of the CDR3 is TGTGCCAGCAGCCGCTCCCCTCTAAGCGGGAAGAGCACAGATACGCAGTATTTT. Encoded protein: CASSRSPLSGKSTDTQYF.

This clone came up a few times. The chain has TRBV19 and TRBJ2-6; 11 nucleotides agree with TRBD1. Germline CDR1 and CDR2: LNHDA and SQIVND (reference sequence). V was clipped by 6 bases and J by 2 bases; unmatched bases: 6. The CDR3 extends over 17 amino acids. The CDR3 DNA is TGTGCCAGTAGCTCGGGACAGGGGGTCGCTGGGGCCAACGTCCTGACTTTC. This sequence encodes CASSSGQGVAGANVLTF.

The genes are TRBV9 and TRBJ2-5; D ambiguous. The CDR3 has 14 residues. Germline assignment: CDR1 SGDLS and CDR2 YYNGEE. V was shortened by 4 bases and J by 4 bases, with 14 bases between the two germline ends. The CDR3 sequence: CASSPKLVGETQYF. CDR3 nucleotide sequence: TGTGCCAGCAGCCCAAAGCTGGTGGGAGAGACCCAGTACTTC. The full variable domain, in which reference TRBV9 and TRBJ2-5 provide the parts outside the CDR3, is DSGVTQTPKHLITATGQRVTLRCSPRSGDLSVYWYQQSLDQGLQFLIQYYNGEERAKGNILERFSAQQFPDLHSELNLSSLELGDSALYFCASSPKLVGETQYFGPGTRLLVL.

The V call is TRBV15, the J call TRBJ2-7; D is ambiguous. The CDR3 extends over 16 amino acids. V lost 3 bases to trimming and J lost 3 bases, with 18 bases between them. The germline V gene encodes CDR1 LNHNV and CDR2 YYDKDF (reference sequence). DNA for the CDR3: TGTGCCACCAGCAGGAGTAGCACGCTTGAATTCTACGAGCAGTACTTC. It specifies CATSRSSTLEFYEQYF.

The chain combines TRBV28 with TRBJ1-5; D may be TRBD1 (5 bases). Germline CDR1 MDHEN, CDR2 SYDVKM. Between the trimmed V and J ends, which lost 8 bases and 3 bases, there was a span of 11 bases. The CDR3 totals 13 residues. The CDR3 reads CASQGRANQPQHF. The CDR3 nucleotides are TGTGCCAGCCAGGGCAGGGCCAATCAGCCCCAGCATTTT.

The sample holds a few counts of this clone. The genes are TRBV11-3 and TRBJ2-3; TRBD1 might be the D (5 bases). In germline, CDR1 is SGHNT, CDR2 YENEEA. V was pared by 5 bases and J by 1 base, with 16 bases between. CDR3 length: 16 residues. DNA of the CDR3: TGTGCCAGCAGCGTTCAGGGTGGGTATGGCACAGATACGCAGTATTTT. It encodes CASSVQGGYGTDTQYF.

This chain links TRBV15 with TRBJ2-1, with D perhaps matching TRBD1 (6 bases). Germline V gives CDR1 LNHNV, CDR2 YYDKDF (reference sequence). V was trimmed by 0 bases and J by 7 bases, leaving 16 bases between them. The CDR3 length is 16 residues. The CDR3 DNA reads TGTGCCACCAGCAGAGATGGAGGACAGAGCTCTAATGAGCAGTTCTTC. Its protein product is CATSRDGGQSSNEQFF.

The count of this clone is one. The chain joins TRBV19 to TRBJ2-1; D gene ambiguous. Trimming pared 3 bases from V and 2 bases from J, leaving 8 bases between. The CDR3 has 14 residues. Germline V CDR1 and CDR2: LNHDA, SQIVND (reference sequence). Written as DNA, the CDR3 is TGTGCCAGTAGTATCTATGGGACCTACAATGAGCAGTTCTTC. Translated: CASSIYGTYNEQFF.

This clone appeared a few times. J is TRBJ1-3 and V is TRBV7-6; the D gene is possibly TRBD1 (6 bases). Germline loops: CDR1 SGHVS, CDR2 FNYEAQ. The CDR3 contains 15 residues. The V end was cut by 3 bases, the J end by 0 bases, with 9 bases between. CDR3 residues: CASSLDRYSGNTIYF. Written as DNA, the CDR3 is TGTGCCAGCAGCTTGGACAGATACTCTGGAAACACCATATATTTT.

This clone is medium-sized (0.01 to 0.1%). V is TRBV6-8 and J is TRBJ1-5, with 11 bases lining up with TRBD1. The germline gives CDR1 MNHGY, CDR2 SAAAGT. Trimming cost V 5 bases and J 8 bases; bases outside gene matches: 8. CDR3 size: 15 residues. The CDR3 sequence: CASSGQGASSEPQHF. The DNA of the CDR3 is TGTGCCAGCAGTGGACAGGGGGCATCCAGTGAGCCCCAGCATTTT.

The table lists this clone with a few counts. This sequence may be a read error, since a much larger clone differs from it by one base. This chain connects TRBV7-4 to TRBJ1-1; 7 nucleotides align to TRBD1. CDR3 length: 15 amino acids. Losses at the gene ends were 5 bases for V and 1 base for J; bases not matched to a gene: 7. CDR1 and CDR2 (germline): SGHVT, SQSDAQ. The CDR3 coding sequence is TGTGCCAGCAGCGTAAAAGGGACAGCGAACACTGAAGCTTTCTTT. It encodes CASSVKGTANTEAFF.